Listed below are T cell receptor beta chains from one sample, sequenced in a study of cytomegalovirus exposure and HLA in healthy donors. Sequencing used immunoSEQ multiplex PCR; TCRdb keeps in-frame clones, though not all of them. Of around 140,000 clones in the sample, 85% to 90% were seen once. Sequencing was carried out using PBMCs. All receptors derive from a woman aged 25 to 45 in good health and CMV-seronegative. CDR3s include the opening cysteine and the closing phenylalanine or tryptophan. D genes are given only for firm matches. Clone size is not always given. Where it is, it says once, few, many or a class for expanded clones.

>TRBV6-1|TRBJ2-7|15|-|TRBD1
CASSEARGPFYEQYF
TGTGCCAGCAGTGAAGCCAGGGGGCCTTTCTACGAGCAGTACTTC
>TRBV19|TRBJ1-2|14|-|TRBD1
CASHRDRGTYGYTF
TGTGCCAGTCACCGGGACAGGGGGACCTATGGCTACACCTTC
>TRBV5-4|TRBJ1-4|17|-|TRBD1
CASSPDRGSATNEKLFF
TGTGCCAGCAGCCCGGACAGGGGTTCTGCAACTAATGAAAAACTGTTTTTT
>TRBV4-1|TRBJ2-7|16|once|-
CASSHGVIAAGYEQYF
TGCGCCAGCAGCCATGGGGTTATAGCGGCCGGCTACGAGCAGTACTTC
>TRBV18|TRBJ2-1|14|-|TRBD1
CASSPRQGDNEQFF
TGTGCCAGCTCACCAAGACAGGGAGACAATGAGCAGTTCTTC
>TRBV5-1|TRBJ1-4|13|-|-
CASSWGPLEKLFF
TGCGCCAGCAGCTGGGGGCCATTGGAAAAACTGTTTTTT
>TRBV5-1|TRBJ2-7|15|-|TRBD2
CASSPFGGRGYEQYF
TGCGCCAGCAGCCCGTTCGGCGGGAGAGGTTACGAGCAGTACTTC
>TRBV10-3|TRBJ2-7|12|-|TRBD2
CATRTSGNEQYF
TGTGCCACGCGGACTAGCGGGAACGAGCAGTACTTC
>TRBV19|TRBJ1-5|14|-|-
CASSIGAPPEPQHF
TGTGCCAGTAGTATAGGTGCCCCGCCGGAGCCCCAGCATTTT
>TRBV11-2|TRBJ2-5|15|-|-
CASSLRLANQETQYF
TGTGCCAGCAGCCTCCGGCTAGCAAACCAAGAGACCCAGTACTTC
>TRBV19|TRBJ2-7|12|-|TRBD1
CASSHDRGEQYF
TGTGCCAGTAGTCATGACAGGGGCGAGCAGTACTTC
>TRBV29-1|TRBJ1-1|12|-|-
CSVVLRETEAFF
TGCAGCGTTGTATTGAGGGAGACTGAAGCTTTCTTT
>TRBV9|TRBJ1-1|14|-|TRBD1
CASSVVTGASGAFF
TGTGCCAGCAGCGTGGTTACAGGGGCCAGTGGTGCTTTCTTT
>TRBV5-6|TRBJ1-2|11|-|-
CASSLATGYTF
TGTGCCAGCAGCTTGGCCACAGGCTACACCTTC
>TRBV29-1|TRBJ2-7|14|-|TRBD2
CSVELAGPPYEQYF
TGCAGCGTTGAACTAGCGGGCCCCCCCTACGAGCAGTACTTC
>TRBV27|TRBJ1-5|12|-|-
CASGGGDQPQHF
TGTGCCAGTGGGGGGGGTGATCAGCCCCAGCATTTT
>TRBV15|TRBJ1-6|17|once|TRBD1
CATSRAGQGTGVSPLHF
TGTGCCACCAGCAGAGCAGGACAGGGAACGGGGGTTTCACCCCTCCACTTT
>TRBV10-3|TRBJ1-1|12|-|-
CAIRTGNTEAFF
TGTGCCATCAGGACGGGAAACACTGAAGCTTTCTTT
>TRBV5-4|TRBJ2-3|15|-|-
CASSLAGLSTDTQYF
TGTGCCAGCAGCTTGGCCGGACTGAGCACAGATACGCAGTATTTT
>TRBV4-3|TRBJ1-4|15|few|-
CASSLTTAANEKLFF
TGCGCCAGCAGCCTCACGACAGCCGCGAATGAAAAACTGTTTTTT
>TRBV6-5|TRBJ2-2|15|-|-
CASSTWTANTGELFF
TGTGCCAGCAGCACCTGGACAGCGAACACCGGGGAGCTGTTTTTT
>TRBV10-3|TRBJ1-3|12|-|TRBD1
CAIRGQGNTIYF
TGTGCCATCAGGGGACAGGGAAACACCATATATTTT
>TRBV7-3|TRBJ2-1|19|-|TRBD2
CASSSLGTSGAGSYNEQFF
TGTGCCAGCAGCTCGCTCGGGACTAGCGGGGCTGGCTCCTACAATGAGCAGTTCTTC
>TRBV7-9|TRBJ2-7|16|-|TRBD1
CASSTSRTGGVYEQYF
TGTGCCAGCAGCACCTCTAGGACAGGGGGCGTCTACGAGCAGTACTTC
>TRBV4-2|TRBJ2-7|16|-|TRBD1
CASSQEDRGPFHEQYF
TGTGCCAGCAGCCAAGAAGACAGGGGTCCTTTCCACGAGCAGTACTTC
>TRBV29-1|TRBJ1-1|15|-|-
CSVAWPGLPNTEAFF
TGCAGCGTAGCTTGGCCGGGACTCCCAAACACTGAAGCTTTCTTT
>TRBV6-5|TRBJ2-7|14|-|TRBD1
CASSYRQGAYEQYF
TGTGCCAGCAGTTACCGGCAGGGGGCCTACGAGCAGTACTTC
>TRBV19|TRBJ2-2|15|-|-
CASSIVAANTGELFF
TGTGCCAGTAGTATAGTGGCAGCGAACACCGGGGAGCTGTTTTTT
>TRBV11-2|TRBJ2-7|14|-|-
CASSLGAGAYEQYF
TGTGCCAGCAGCTTAGGCGCGGGCGCCTACGAGCAGTACTTC
>TRBV13|TRBJ2-2|15|-|TRBD1
CASRRDRGSTGELFF
TGTGCCAGCAGAAGGGACAGGGGGAGCACCGGGGAGCTGTTTTTT
>TRBV10-1|TRBJ1-5|16|-|-
CASSESCGGLGQPQHF
TGCGCCAGCAGTGAGTCGTGTGGAGGGTTAGGTCAGCCCCAGCATTTT
>TRBV7-9|TRBJ1-2|17|-|-
CASSFGQGLRANYGYTF
TGTGCCAGCAGCTTCGGTCAGGGGTTGAGAGCTAACTATGGCTACACCTTC
>TRBV7-9|TRBJ2-7|18|-|TRBD2
CASSLSRLAGRRRNEQYF
TGTGCCAGCAGCTTAAGCCGACTAGCGGGGCGCCGGCGCAACGAGCAGTACTTC
>TRBV7-6|TRBJ1-6|16|-|-
CASSPTGPTINSPLHF
TGTGCCAGCAGCCCCACAGGGCCGACTATAAATTCACCCCTCCACTTT
>TRBV2|TRBJ1-2|14|-|-
CASSDAEFGYGYTF
TGTGCCAGCAGTGACGCCGAATTCGGCTATGGCTACACCTTC
>TRBV7-2|TRBJ1-1|13|-|-
CASSLPFITEAFF
TGTGCCAGCAGCTTACCCTTTATTACTGAAGCTTTCTTT
>TRBV5-8|TRBJ1-5|17|-|-
CASSLPVAGYSNQPQHF
TGTGCCAGCAGCTTGCCGGTTGCCGGGTATAGCAATCAGCCCCAGCATTTT
>TRBV10-3|TRBJ1-1|15|-|-
CAISPSVAMNTEAFF
TGTGCCATCAGCCCGTCCGTAGCTATGAACACTGAAGCTTTCTTT
>TRBV9|TRBJ2-3|14|once|TRBD1
CASSPTDRSDTQYF
TGTGCCAGCAGCCCAACGGACAGGTCCGATACGCAGTATTTT
>TRBV4-2|TRBJ1-4|17|-|-
CASSQHPRGPNNEKLFF
TGTGCCAGCAGCCAACATCCCCGGGGTCCCAATAATGAAAAACTGTTTTTT
>TRBV29-1|TRBJ1-4|13|-|-
CSVAGDEGEKLFF
TGCAGCGTTGCAGGGGATGAGGGCGAAAAACTGTTTTTT
>TRBV18|TRBJ2-2|16|once|TRBD1
CASSNSGTGGSGELFF
TGTGCCAGCTCGAACTCCGGGACAGGGGGCTCCGGGGAGCTGTTTTTT
>TRBV7-9|TRBJ1-6|16|-|TRBD1
CASSSPGQGLSSPLHF
TGTGCCAGCAGCTCACCGGGACAGGGGTTATCCTCACCCCTCCACTTT